The clone carrying this TCR beta chain rates as medium-sized. What it recognizes is unknown. Amplification used 60 Vbeta primers and 13 Jbeta primers. Sequencing used immunoSEQ multiplex PCR; TCRdb keeps in-frame clones, though not all of them. Of 90,000 to 95,000 clones in the sample, roughly 73% were seen once. These data originate in a study of cytomegalovirus exposure and HLA in healthy donors. Study-level findings and limits: Roughly even sequencing depth across donors was the assumption behind the presence/absence analyses. Apparent HLA restriction characterized most CMV-associated TCR beta chains in a later analysis. Productive status was seen about 90% or about 30% of the time for most TCR beta V segments in an earlier analysis.

All the people who gave samples were healthy bone marrow donors. The source material was PBMCs. The clonotype originates from a male donor in good health and CMV-seropositive.

The CDR3, as DNA: TGTGCCAGTAGTATCTTTTCCGGTGATGAAGCTTTCTTT. It translates to CASSIFSGDEAFF. The rearrangement joins TRBV19 to TRBJ1-1, with no clear D. The CDR3 runs 13 residues. CDR1 and CDR2 from the germline V gene are LNHDA and SQIVND (reference sequence). V shed 3 bases and J shed 7 bases, with 12 bases lying between them.